The next 3 T cell receptor beta chains were all read from a single sample in a study of blood T cell repertoires in COVID-19. TCRdb keeps only in-frame clones here, not all; method: immunoSEQ multiplex PCR. Of about 170,000 clones in the sample, around nine tenths were seen once. What was sequenced was peripheral blood. The receptors stem from a man aged 18 to 29 with active or convalescent COVID-19.

The V gene is TRBV7-2, the J gene TRBJ2-1, with 10 bases that match TRBD2. Unmatched junction bases numbered 2, after V lost 3 bases and J lost 6 bases. CDR1 SGHTA and CDR2 FQGNSA come from the germline V gene. CDR3 length: 14 residues. The DNA of the CDR3 is TGTGCCAGCAGCTTGCTAGCGGGAGTCAATGAGCAGTTCTTC. It translates to CASSLLAGVNEQFF.

The gene calls are TRBV6-1 and TRBJ2-1; 7 bases agree with TRBD1. The CDR3 totals 14 residues. The germline gives CDR1 MNHNS, CDR2 SASEGT. With V trimmed by 1 base and J by 12 bases, 9 bases remained unmatched. This chain's CDR3 is CASSEDKRGLMQFF. CDR3 nucleotide sequence: TGTGCCAGCAGTGAAGATAAAAGGGGGCTTATGCAGTTCTTC.

The chain is built from TRBV6-5 and TRBJ2-7; no definite D call. Trimming took 10 bases from V and 3 from J, leaving 13 bases between them. The CDR3 has 12 residues. Germline values: CDR1 MNHEY, CDR2 SVGAGI. DNA of the CDR3: TGTGCCACCCCGAATGACATCTACGAGCAGTACGTC. Translation: CATPNDIYEQYV.